This TCR beta chain comes out of a study of cytomegalovirus exposure and HLA in healthy donors. Findings and caveats of the study: In a later analysis, first-cohort TCR clusters were found to tend to co-occur in the 100 to 150 validation repertoires. According to the study, around 180 TCR beta chains were cytomegalovirus-associated. Many donors shared some public TCRs, even though most TCR sequences were rare.

The donors were members of the validation cohort comprising over 90 subjects, separate from the approximately 630-subject first cohort. CDR1 is MNHNY, CDR2 SVGAGI, per germline (reference sequence). V trimming: 6 bases; J trimming: 3 bases; junction bases outside the gene matches: 8. This CDR3 spans 14 amino acids. Data came from immunoSEQ multiplex PCR; TCRdb stores just in-frame clones and leaves some out. The sample shows roughly 230,000 clones, roughly 91% of them seen only once. This clone has only a few counts. What it binds is not known. This chain links TRBV6-6 with TRBJ2-7; 7 positions match TRBD1. The TCR originated in a woman in her twenties or thirties in good health and CMV-seronegative. The sequenced material came from PBMCs. In nucleotides, the CDR3 is TGTGCCAGCAGAACCCCAGGGGGAAGCTACGAGCAGTACTTC. Translated, it gives CASRTPGGSYEQYF.